These 11 T cell receptor beta chains share one sample of origin, sequenced in a study of T cells in Graves' hyperthyroidism and ophthalmopathy. Researchers amplified the TCR beta CDR3 regions from RNA transcripts. Initially, a first-round RT-PCR of the TCR CDR3 employed the HTBI primer set. TCRdb used MiXCR to reprocess the multiplex PCR reads, holding one entry per CDR3 protein. Of roughly 260,000 distinct CDR3 sequences in the sample, 13% to 15% were seen once. Source material: blood. The origin of the receptors is a woman aged 40 to 50 with Graves' hyperthyroidism that later progressed to Graves' ophthalmopathy.

This clonotype was recorded a few times. The chain uses TRBV6-1 and TRBJ2-1; D perhaps matches TRBD1 (6 bases). The V gene lost 3 bases and the J gene lost 1 base, with 16 bases spanning the gap. Germline CDR1 is MNHNS and CDR2 is SASEGT. CDR3 length: 17 amino acids. DNA for the CDR3: TGTGCCAGCAGTGATACCCGGACAGACCCTTCCTACAATGAGCAGTTCTTC. Encoded protein: CASSDTRTDPSYNEQFF.

In regard to this clonotype: With a much larger clone just one base away, this may be a read error. The chain joins TRBV19 to TRBJ2-7, with 8 positions matching TRBD1. Germline CDR1 and CDR2: LNHDA and SQIVND (reference sequence). CDR3 length: 14 amino acids. V was clipped by 4 bases and J by 6 bases; unmatched bases: 8. CDR3: CASSTGQGFCEQYF. The CDR3, as DNA: TGTGCCAGTAGTACCGGACAGGGATTCTGCGAGCAGTACTTC.

This sequence joins TRBV7-9 and TRBJ1-2; no firm D call. This CDR3 contains 13 residues. The V end was cut by 5 bases, the J end by 4 bases, with 11 bases between. Germline V gene lookup returns CDR1 SEHNR and CDR2 FQNEAQ (reference sequence). For the CDR3, the DNA is TGTGCCAGCAGCGGACCTGAGGGCTATGGCTACACCTTC. Protein: CASSGPEGYGYTF. Filled out from reference TRBV7-9 and TRBJ1-2, the complete variable domain reads DTGVSQNPRHKITKRGQNVTFRCDPISEHNRLYWYRQTLGQGPEFLTYFQNEAQLEKSRLLSDRFSAERPKGSFSTLEIQRTEQGDSAMYLCASSGPEGYGYTFGSGTRLTVV.

This clonotype was detected many times. V gene TRBV20-1 combines with J gene TRBJ2-7; TRBD1 or TRBD2 may be the D gene (5 bases each). The length of the CDR3 is 15 residues. The germline CDR1 and CDR2 sequences are DFQATT and SNEGSKA (reference sequence). V lost 0 bases and J lost 5, with 17 bases in between. Here the CDR3 DNA reads TGCAGTGCTAGAGATTATTTCAGGGACCGCAACGAGCAGTACTTC. Translated: CSARDYFRDRNEQYF.

This clonotype was observed at least ten times. The CDR3 sequence: CATQRPSSSYNEQFF. Here the CDR3 DNA reads TGTGCCACCCAAAGACCCTCCTCCTCCTACAATGAGCAGTTCTTC. The V call is TRBV10-3, the J call TRBJ2-1; the D is unclear. The germline V and J ends were trimmed by 10 bases and 0 bases, with 16 bases remaining between them. This CDR3 has 15 amino acids. CDR1 ENHRY and CDR2 SYGVKD come from the germline V gene.

This clonotype was seen ten or more times. The chain joins TRBV19 to TRBJ2-7; weak D call: TRBD1 (5 bases). The CDR3 sequence is 13 residues long. V was shortened by 4 bases and J by 9 bases, with 16 bases between the two germline ends. CDR1 and CDR2 from the germline V gene are LNHDA and SQIVND (reference sequence). The CDR3 DNA reads as TGTGCCAGTAGTACGAGGACAAATTCTTGGCAGTACTTC. Translating it yields CASSTRTNSWQYF.

A few counts support this clonotype. The V gene is TRBV3-1, the J gene TRBJ2-7; D is unclear. V lost 5 bases, J lost 0 bases, and 5 bases lay in between. Looked up from germline, CDR1 is LGHDT and CDR2 is YNNKEL (reference sequence). The CDR3 extends over 12 amino acids. CDR3 sequence: CASSWSSYEQYF. The CDR3, as DNA: TGTGCCAGCAGCTGGAGCTCCTACGAGCAGTACTTC.

This clonotype appeared many times. This chain joins TRBV5-8 and TRBJ1-5, with TRBD1 as a possible D gene (5 bases). The V and J ends lost 4 bases and 2 bases respectively, with 16 bases between them. Germline CDR1 reads SGHTS; CDR2 reads YDEGEE. The CDR3 extends over 16 amino acids. CDR3 in DNA: TGTGCCAGCAGCCCGGGGGACCTCAAAGGCAATCAGCCCCAGCATTTT. The encoded protein is CASSPGDLKGNQPQHF.

This clonotype was picked up many times. The chain has TRBV6-1 and TRBJ2-3; no clear D gene. This CDR3 is 13 amino acids long. Trimming removed 4 bases at V and 6 bases at J, with 11 bases between. From germline, CDR1 is MNHNS and CDR2 SASEGT. CDR3 nucleotides: TGTGCCAGCAGTGGGGGTAGCCCCGATACGCAGTATTTT. This encodes CASSGGSPDTQYF.

This clonotype showed up many times. This chain uses TRBV19 with TRBJ2-1; 7 bases are shared with TRBD2. CDR3 length equals 16 residues. CDR1 and CDR2 (germline): LNHDA, SQIVND (reference sequence). J was trimmed by 3 bases and V by 2 bases; bases with no gene match: 7. The CDR3 loop is CASSIIAGANYNEQFF. CDR3 DNA sequence: TGTGCCAGTAGTATAATCGCGGGAGCCAACTACAATGAGCAGTTCTTC.

This clonotype has only a few counts. Compared with germline, one end of the junction differs, possibly owing to a read error. The J gene is TRBJ1-2, the V gene TRBV12-3 or TRBV12-4; TRBD1 matches at 8 bases. The CDR3 contains 10 residues. CDR3 residues: CASLPGTGGF. In DNA, the CDR3 is TGTGCCAGCCTTCCCGGGACAGGAGGCTTC.